This T cell receptor (beta chain) is drawn from a study of Ad26.COV2.S vaccination and SARS-CoV-2 variants. The treatment: 19 received Ad26.COV2.S at low or high dose, single or two shots; about 5 received placebo; per-sample allocation not given. On day 63 after the first injection, vaccine and placebo recipients gave samples. Trimming removed 2 bases at V and 2 bases at J, with 12 bases between. The CDR3 is 14 amino acids. The germline V gene has CDR1 GTSNPN and CDR2 SVGIG (reference sequence). This clone was seen once. Sequencing used immunoSEQ multiplex PCR; TCRdb keeps in-frame clones, though not all of them. The sample shows around 320,000 clones, around four fifths of them seen only once.

The receptor's source is a person aged 18-60 years who received the Ad26.COV2.S COVID-19 vaccine or a placebo. V usage is TRBV30 and J usage is TRBJ2-5; D not resolved. The sequencing here drew on peripheral blood, taken in a trial of Ad26.COV2.S vaccine versus placebo. CDR3 in amino acids: CAWSPGENQETQYF. The CDR3 DNA is TGTGCCTGGAGTCCCGGCGAAAATCAAGAGACCCAGTACTTC.